The present TCR beta chain was sequenced within a study of CD8 T cells in Susac syndrome (dated by TCRdb to about 2019). About the full investigation: Repertoire sequencing was used to test whether CD8+ T cell activation and differentiation in Susac syndrome was antigen driven.

Summary of the overall study and its limitations: The study acknowledged that relatively few individuals were included in the TCR sequencing and HLA analysis.

Concerning this clonotype itself: Its cognate antigen has yet to be identified. Per-base qualities were not stored, and no clone one base away is much larger.

RNA was extracted using the RNeasy kit, and about 0.5 to 1 microgram was reverse transcribed with random hexamers. The immunoSEQ multiplex PCR assay, which covers 54 Vbeta and 13 Jbeta segments, was used to amplify TCR beta CDR3 regions. To correct PCR amplification bias, a synthetic template baseline was used for both primer optimization and computational correction. The authors' pipeline ran thus. Reads were annotated to V, D and J genes per IMGT and analyzed with immunoSEQ Analyzer, keeping only productive sequences. Clonality was computed as one minus Shannon entropy normalized by log2 of the number of productive unique sequences. For each patient and control, public and private clones were evaluated within the 100 most prevalent clones. Clones were defined as Susac-specific if absent from the healthy and MS cohorts, from around 1,000 published viral clones and from other ImmuneACCESS disease sequences. Starting from the raw public reads, TCRdb applied fastp trimming at Q25, assembled clones with MiXCR and retained in-frame beta chains. Rows matching on CDR3 protein sequence are summarized as one entry with the most common DNA and genes. TCRdb, rather than the study authors, made the V and J calls. For this sample there are approximately 110,000 distinct CDR3 sequences; just under 95% appear just once. The ten largest clones represent around 0.087% of the sample.

V was cut back by 2 bases and J by 2 bases, leaving a gap of 8 bases between them. According to the germline V gene, CDR1 reads SGHRS and CDR2 reads YFSETQ. The CDR3 contains 14 residues, cysteine and phenylalanine counted. Only the CDR3 part of the read is kept: 42 bases, read in frame from the first base. Peripheral blood CD8+ and CD4+ T cells from healthy donors, Susac syndrome patients and multiple sclerosis patients were profiled by high-throughput TCR beta sequencing. Healthy donors were age- and sex-matched controls. Bulk CD8+ and CD4+ T cells were purified by magnetic negative isolation, while CD8+ TEMRA cells were enriched using FACS. Blood was drawn into EDTA tubes, processed within 24 hours, and PBMCs were isolated by density gradient centrifugation. PBMCs intended for TCR sequencing were cryopreserved in liquid nitrogen and were subsequently thawed in a 37 degrees C water bath. A purity of at least 90% was achieved for sorted or isolated CD4+, CD8+ and CD8+ TEMRA cells.

The source is a human donor in good health. This receptor chain uses TRBV5-1 and TRBJ1-3; the D gene is perhaps TRBD1, from 6 matching bases. Sequencing was performed on CD4+ T cells from PBMCs. The DNA sequence follows: TGCGCCAGCAGCTTACAGGGCCCTGGAAACACCATATATTTT. Its coded protein is CASSLQGPGNTIYF. With all but the CDR3 taken from the reference TRBV5-1 and TRBJ1-3 genes, the full variable domain is: KAGVTQTPRYLIKTRGQQVTLSCSPISGHRSVSWYQQTPGQGLQFLFEYFSETQRNKGNFPGRFSGRQFSNSRSEMNVSTLELGDSALYLCASSLQGPGNTIYFGEGSWLTVV.